The present T cell receptor (beta chain) was sequenced within a study of PD-1 blockade in classical Hodgkin lymphoma. The study, taken as a whole, reports: Before treatment, TCR diversity in newly diagnosed patients was reportedly lower than in healthy donors.

Only in-frame clones appear in the TCRdb table, and some are missing; sequencing was by immunoSEQ multiplex PCR. The table includes about 22,000 clones, less than 95% detected once. The time point is: newly diagnosed, previously untreated cHL patient sample. Newly diagnosed, untreated classical Hodgkin lymphoma PBMCs provided comparison. Turning to this clone: Its antigen remains unidentified.

With 8 bases removed from V and 2 bases from J, the gap between germline ends came to 19 bases. The V gene's germline CDR1 is MNHGY and CDR2 SAAAGT. The CDR3 sequence is 16 residues long. The rearrangement uses TRBV6-8 and TRBJ1-5; D not certain. This receptor was taken from a human donor with classical Hodgkin lymphoma. Sequenced: peripheral blood mononuclear cells (PBMCs). This chain's CDR3 is CASARRPKEGNQPQHF. CDR3 sequence (DNA): TGTGCCAGCGCAAGAAGGCCCAAGGAGGGCAATCAGCCCCAGCATTTT.